The rows below give T cell receptor beta chains drawn from one sample of a study of T cells after yellow fever vaccination. One entry per CDR3 protein results from TCRdb running MiXCR on the 5' RACE reads. The sample has around 250,000 distinct CDR3 sequences, about 7% seen once. This specimen was CD4+ T cells sorted from PBMCs, taken 15 days after the yellow fever booster vaccination. The receptors derive from a man between 25 and 39 years old who received the YFV17D yellow fever vaccine. The CDR3 runs from the conserved cysteine through the conserved F or W. The order of the fields is V gene, clone size, D gene, J gene, CDR3 DNA, CDR3 protein. A D gene is named only where the DNA matches it firmly. A clone size is listed for some rows: how often the clone was seen (once, few, many), or a class if it is expanded.

>TRBV5-1|many|TRBD1|TRBJ1-1
TGCGCCAGCAGAAATAACAGGGGCGGAGGCACTGAAGCTTTCTTT
CASRNNRGGGTEAFF
>TRBV2|few|TRBD2|TRBJ2-7
TGTGCCAGCTGGGGCGGCGGGAGGTTGTACGAGCAGTACTTC
CASWGGGRLYEQYF
>TRBV6-5|few|TRBD1|TRBJ1-1
TGTGCCAGCAGTTACGGGGGGACAGGGGTCACTGAAGCTTTCTTT
CASSYGGTGVTEAFF
>TRBV20-1|many|TRBD2|TRBJ2-1
TGCAGTGCCCTAACTAGCGGGGGGTTGATTGGTGAGCAGTTCTTC
CSALTSGGLIGEQFF
>TRBV5-5|few|-|TRBJ1-1
TGTGCCAGCAGCTTTAGCGGAGCACTGGGGACTGAAGCTTTCTTT
CASSFSGALGTEAFF
>TRBV7-2|-|-|TRBJ2-3
TGTGCCAGCAGCTTAGCAATTTTACGAGGAAGTATGGCAGATACGCAGTATTTT
CASSLAILRGSMADTQYF
>TRBV10-1|many|TRBD1|TRBJ2-3
TGCGCCAGCAGTGAAAGGGACAGGGGTAGATTGGCGCAGTATTTT
CASSERDRGRLAQYF
>TRBV6-6|few|-|TRBJ2-1
TGTGCCACCGGGGGGCAATACAATGAGCAGTTCTTC
CATGGQYNEQFF
>TRBV9|many|TRBD2|TRBJ2-5
TGTGCCAGCAGCGCCCGACTAGCGGGAAACGGAGAGACCCAGTACTTC
CASSARLAGNGETQYF
>TRBV24-1|-|-|TRBJ2-3
TGTGCCACCAGTGGAGCGCGGGGCACAGATACGCAGTATTTT
CATSGARGTDTQYF
>TRBV7-2|-|-|TRBJ2-1
TGTGCCAGCAGCTTAGTTTCCGGTAACCGGCAGTTCTTC
CASSLVSGNRQFF
>TRBV7-2|-|-|TRBJ2-3
TGTGCCAGCAGCTTTCGGCTAGGCCTTTCAGATACGCAGTATTTT
CASSFRLGLSDTQYF
>TRBV5-4|-|-|TRBJ2-2
TGTGCCAGCAGCTCCGACAGGCCGAACACCGGGGAGCTGTTTTTT
CASSSDRPNTGELFF
>TRBV7-2|many|-|TRBJ2-5
TGTGCCAGCAGCTTAGCGCGAGGATTAACAAAAGAGACCCAGTACTTC
CASSLARGLTKETQYF
>TRBV10-3|many|TRBD2|TRBJ2-3
TGTGCCATCAGTTATAGCGGGGGAACAGATACGCAGTATTTT
CAISYSGGTDTQYF
>TRBV10-3|-|TRBD2|TRBJ2-3
TGTGCCGCCAACCTGGGGGGTCTAGCGGGAGCAGATACGCAGTATTTT
CAANLGGLAGADTQYF
>TRBV2|-|TRBD1|TRBJ2-1
TGTGCCAGCAGTGGGGCGGGACAGGGTTTCGATGAGCAGTTCTTC
CASSGAGQGFDEQFF
>TRBV7-9|few|TRBD1|TRBJ2-2
TGTGCCAGCAGCGCCCACGGGACAGTGAACACCGGGGAGCTGTTTTTT
CASSAHGTVNTGELFF
>TRBV20-1|many|-|TRBJ2-3
TGCAGTGCTAGAGTCCCCAGGATTGGCACAGATACGCAGTATTTT
CSARVPRIGTDTQYF
>TRBV12-3/TRBV12-4|many|TRBD2|TRBJ2-1
TGTGCCAGCAGTTTCGGGACTAGCGGCCAAAGGAGAAATGAGCAGTTCTTC
CASSFGTSGQRRNEQFF
>TRBV9|-|-|TRBJ2-3
TGTGCCAGCAGCGTAGAGGGGAATACGCAGTATTTT
CASSVEGNTQYF
>TRBV3-1|-|TRBD2|TRBJ2-3
TGTGCCAGCAGCCACGCCAGGACTAGCGGGATACGTGATACGCAGTATTTT
CASSHARTSGIRDTQYF
>TRBV18|many|TRBD2|TRBJ2-7
TGTGCCAGCTCAGAAACCGGGACTAGCGGGAGCGAGCAGTACTTC
CASSETGTSGSEQYF
>TRBV11-2|-|TRBD1|TRBJ2-7
TGTGCCAGCAGCTATAAACCGGGACAGGGAGAGCAGTACTTC
CASSYKPGQGEQYF
>TRBV7-2|many|-|TRBJ2-5
TGTGCCAGCAGCTTACGGATTCCCAGGGAGACCCAGTACTTC
CASSLRIPRETQYF
>TRBV20-1|few|-|TRBJ1-2
TGCAGTGCCCCCTCCCCTAGGGACAACTATGGCTACACCTTC
CSAPSPRDNYGYTF
>TRBV14|few|-|TRBJ1-1
TGTGCCAGCAGCCAATTTGGACACATGAACACTGAAGCTTTCTTT
CASSQFGHMNTEAFF
>TRBV7-3|-|-|TRBJ1-1
TGTGCCAGCAGCATGCCCCGGGACAAGAACACTGAAGCTTTCTTT
CASSMPRDKNTEAFF
>TRBV7-7|-|-|TRBJ2-5
TGTGCTAGCAGCGTGTCACGGGGAGGTCCAGAGACCCAGTACTTC
CASSVSRGGPETQYF
>TRBV18|few|-|TRBJ2-7
TGTGCCAGCGCCGTGGGGGGCTTCCCCTACGAGCAGTACTTC
CASAVGGFPYEQYF
>TRBV9|few|TRBD1|TRBJ1-1
TGTGCCAGCAGCACACGGACAGGGGTGGACACTGAAGCTTTCTTT
CASSTRTGVDTEAFF
>TRBV2|-|-|TRBJ2-5
TGTGCCAGCAGTGTTGTATTGGGGCGCGGAGAGACCCAGTACTTC
CASSVVLGRGETQYF
>TRBV6-5|few|-|TRBJ1-2
TGTGCCAGCAGTTACTCGCGGGACTCTGTTCGTTCCACCTTC
CASSYSRDSVRSTF
>TRBV20-1|many|TRBD1|TRBJ1-1
TGCAGTGCTAGAACAGGGGGAAATTATGAAGCTTTCTTT
CSARTGGNYEAFF
>TRBV15|many|TRBD2|TRBJ2-7
TGTGCCACCAGCAGAGATGGAACTAGCGGATCACTCGAGCAGTACTTC
CATSRDGTSGSLEQYF
>TRBV12-3/TRBV12-4|many|-|TRBJ2-7
TGTGCCAGCAGTTTCCAGGGAACCTACGAGCAGTACTTC
CASSFQGTYEQYF
>TRBV15|few|-|TRBJ2-7
TGTGCCACCAGCCGTGGCAGCGAGGAATTCGAGCAGTACTTC
CATSRGSEEFEQYF
>TRBV28|few|-|TRBJ2-5
TGTGCCAGCAGTACTCGGACTAGGGGGGAGACCCAGTACTTC
CASSTRTRGETQYF
>TRBV7-9|many|-|TRBJ2-3
TGTGCCAGCAGCTTAGCTGGGGGTTCTCCAGATACGCAGTATTTT
CASSLAGGSPDTQYF
>TRBV20-1|-|TRBD2|TRBJ2-5
TGCAGTGCCAAAAGCGGGAGGGCAGAAGAGACCCAGTACTTC
CSAKSGRAEETQYF
>TRBV4-1|many|TRBD2|TRBJ2-1
TGCGCCAGCAGCCCCAGGGGTAGCGGGAGCGACAATGAGCAGTTCTTC
CASSPRGSGSDNEQFF
>TRBV5-1|many|-|TRBJ2-7
TGCGCCAGCAACCAGGGGACACTCGACTACGAGCAGTACTTC
CASNQGTLDYEQYF
>TRBV7-2|few|-|TRBJ1-5
TGTGCCAGCAGCTTAGCCTCGGGGGCGAAGCCCCAGCATTTT
CASSLASGAKPQHF
>TRBV7-9|-|TRBD2|TRBJ2-5
TGTGCCAGCAGGACCGGACAACGCGGGGGCTTC
CASRTGQRGGF
>TRBV5-5|-|-|TRBJ2-3
TGTGCCAGCAGCTTGGCCGGTTACGGGAATCGAGATACGCAGTATTTT
CASSLAGYGNRDTQYF
>TRBV5-1|many|-|TRBJ2-1
TGCGCCAGCAGCTTCCGGGCGAGGACGGCGGATGAGCAGTTCTTC
CASSFRARTADEQFF
>TRBV7-9|many|-|TRBJ2-1
TGTGCCAGCAGCTTATCCCGGCGGAACTACAATGAGCAGTTCTTC
CASSLSRRNYNEQFF
>TRBV2|few|-|TRBJ2-1
TGTGCCAGCAGTGAATTAGCGTTACGATCCTACAATGAGCAGTTCTTC
CASSELALRSYNEQFF
>TRBV20-1|-|TRBD2|TRBJ2-7
TGCAGTGCTAGAGATGGTGGCGGCGGGGGACCCTACGAGCAGTACTTC
CSARDGGGGGPYEQYF
>TRBV9|-|TRBD1|TRBJ2-7
TGTGCCAGCAGCCCGGCGACAGGGTTCGGCGAGCAGTACTTC
CASSPATGFGEQYF
>TRBV15|many|-|TRBJ2-3
TGTGCCACCAGCCCCCCACTAGTATTGATGGATACGCAGTATTTT
CATSPPLVLMDTQYF
>TRBV6-5|-|TRBD2|TRBJ2-3
TGTGCCAGCAGTAACCCTAGCGGGAGCAGCACAGATACGCAGTATTTT
CASSNPSGSSTDTQYF
>TRBV20-1|many|-|TRBJ1-1
TGCAGTGCTAGAGTATGGGGGGCGTCTGAAGCTTTCTTT
CSARVWGASEAFF